The 3 T cell receptor beta chains presented below share a single source sample, sequenced in a study of cytomegalovirus exposure and HLA in healthy donors. It was with 60 Vbeta and 13 Jbeta primers that the PCR ran. TCRdb's table, derived via immunoSEQ multiplex PCR, lists solely in-frame clones and lacks some. The sample comprises 150,000 to 200,000 clones, 82% of which are singletons, and over 1.5% rests with the top ten. Sequencing was carried out using PBMCs. These receptors all come from a man between 35 and 55 years old in good health and CMV-seronegative.

This chain connects TRBV5-1 to TRBJ1-2; 10 nucleotides match TRBD1. The CDR3 is 16 amino acids. Germline CDR1 SGHRS, CDR2 YFSETQ. The V gene end was trimmed by 0 bases and the J gene end by 9 bases; junction bases not matched to a gene: 11. The CDR3 loop is CASSLGPQDRGKSYTF. CDR3 DNA: TGCGCCAGCAGCTTGGGGCCTCAGGACAGGGGGAAGAGCTACACCTTC.

The chain is built from TRBV4-2 and TRBJ1-5; D is uncertain. Germline loops: CDR1 LGHNA, CDR2 YNFKEQ. The CDR3 sequence is 15 residues long. The germline V and J ends were trimmed by 1 base and 4 bases, with 11 bases remaining between them. The chain's CDR3 is CASSQAGLMNQPQHF. The DNA of the CDR3 is TGTGCCAGCAGCCAAGCCGGACTGATGAATCAGCCCCAGCATTTT.

The chain joins TRBV5-1 to TRBJ1-1; possibly TRBD1 for D (6 bases). Germline V gene lookup returns CDR1 SGHRS and CDR2 YFSETQ. The length of the CDR3 is 16 residues. V was pared by 4 bases and J by 5 bases, with 21 bases between. The CDR3 loop reads CASSRRGGEVATEAFF. Here the CDR3 DNA reads TGCGCCAGCAGCCGACGAGGGGGGGAGGTTGCGACTGAAGCTTTCTTT.